This is a list of T cell receptor beta chains from one sample in a study of T cell responses to AZD1222 COVID-19 vaccine. Generated by immunoSEQ multiplex PCR, the TCRdb table keeps only in-frame clones and is missing some. The sample consists of 100,000 or so clones, roughly 86% of them appearing once. This specimen was peripheral blood, taken on day 0 of AZD1222 vaccination. These receptors were taken from an adult in good health. The CDR3 runs from the conserved cysteine through the conserved F or W. The D gene is left open where the match is weak. The size field is filled for only some rows; it gives once, few, many or a size class.

j_call v_call d_call clone_size cdr3_aa cdr3_nt
TRBJ1-1 TRBV11-3 NA NA CASSFTGNTEAFF TGTGCCAGCAGTTTTACAGGGAACACTGAAGCTTTCTTT
TRBJ2-1 TRBV6-2/TRBV6-3 NA NA CASSDPRRYSGSNEQFF TGTGCCAGCAGCGACCCAAGGAGATATAGTGGTTCCAATGAGCAGTTCTTC
TRBJ2-5 TRBV7-9 NA NA CASSRGGETQYF TGTGCCAGCAGCCGTGGGGGAGAGACCCAGTACTTC
TRBJ2-1 TRBV6-5 NA NA CASKLSGNNEQFF TGTGCCAGCAAACTGAGCGGAAACAATGAGCAGTTCTTC
TRBJ2-7 TRBV5-1 NA NA CASSLRTASASSYEQYF TGCGCCAGCAGCTTGCGGACAGCAAGTGCCAGCTCCTACGAGCAGTACTTC
TRBJ2-3 TRBV6-5 TRBD2 NA CASRNPSGGADTQYF TGTGCCAGCAGAAATCCTAGCGGGGGGGCAGATACGCAGTATTTT
TRBJ1-4 TRBV4-2 TRBD1 NA CASSLRDRWDEKLFF TGTGCCAGCAGCCTCCGGGACAGGTGGGATGAAAAACTGTTTTTT
TRBJ1-5 TRBV6-2/TRBV6-3 TRBD1 once CASSKGTGISNQPQHF TGTGCCAGCAGTAAAGGGACAGGGATCAGCAATCAGCCCCAGCATTTT
TRBJ1-2 TRBV5-4 TRBD1 NA CASSARQGSFGGYTF TGTGCCAGCAGCGCACGACAGGGTTCCTTTGGGGGCTACACCTTC
TRBJ2-7 TRBV18 TRBD2 NA CASSLIGLGGKDEQYF TGTGCCAGCTCACTAATTGGACTAGGCGGCAAGGACGAGCAGTACTTC
TRBJ2-7 TRBV6-1 NA once CASSEGYEQYF TGTGCCAGCAGTGAAGGGTACGAGCAGTACTTC
TRBJ2-2 TRBV28 NA NA CASSLDGPGELFF TGTGCCAGCAGTCTGGACGGCCCCGGGGAGCTGTTTTTT
TRBJ2-4 TRBV5-6 NA NA CASSLTVDKNIQYF TGTGCCAGCAGCTTGACAGTTGACAAAAACATTCAGTACTTC
TRBJ2-2 TRBV5-1 NA NA CASSLSRLGNGELFF TGCGCCAGCAGCTTGAGCAGACTTGGGAACGGGGAGCTGTTTTTT
TRBJ1-1 TRBV7-9 NA NA CASSLDRPNTEAFF TGTGCCAGCAGCTTGGACAGACCGAACACTGAAGCTTTCTTT
TRBJ1-5 TRBV5-5 TRBD1 NA CASSLDRGLGQPQHF TGTGCCAGCAGCTTGGACAGGGGGCTGGGTCAGCCCCAGCATTTT
TRBJ2-1 TRBV29-1 TRBD1 NA CSVEGDRNYNEQFF TGCAGCGTTGAGGGGGACAGAAACTACAATGAGCAGTTCTTC
TRBJ2-7 TRBV5-1 TRBD1 NA CASSWLITGTGNSYEQYF TGCGCCAGCAGCTGGCTTATCACCGGGACAGGGAACAGCTACGAGCAGTACTTC
TRBJ2-1 TRBV18 NA NA CASSSRRGDEQFF TGTGCCAGCTCATCACGGAGGGGGGATGAGCAGTTCTTC
TRBJ1-2 TRBV10-3 NA NA CAIGNNYGYTF TGTGCCATCGGAAATAACTATGGCTACACCTTC
TRBJ1-1 TRBV6-2/TRBV6-3 TRBD1 NA CASSYPPGQKTNTEAFF TGTGCCAGCAGTTACCCCCCGGGACAGAAAACGAACACTGAAGCTTTCTTT
TRBJ1-2 TRBV6-2/TRBV6-3 TRBD1 NA CASSQDRTFYGYTF TGTGCCAGCAGCCAGGACAGGACTTTCTATGGCTACACCTTC
TRBJ2-7 TRBV7-2 NA few CASSLALGGGKAPYEQYF TGTGCCAGCAGCTTAGCGCTGGGGGGAGGAAAGGCGCCCTACGAGCAGTACTTC
TRBJ2-1 TRBV10-3 NA NA CAIGGQNLYNEQFF TGTGCCATCGGGGGTCAGAACCTGTACAATGAGCAGTTCTTC
TRBJ1-1 TRBV7-2 NA NA CASSLQGQGTEAFF TGTGCCAGCAGCTTACAGGGGCAGGGGACTGAAGCTTTCTTT
TRBJ1-6 TRBV27 NA NA CASRQGGSPLHF TGTGCCAGCAGACAGGGTGGATCACCCCTCCACTTT
TRBJ2-1 TRBV28 TRBD2 NA CASSRSGTSGRNEQFF TGTGCCAGCAGTCGATCCGGGACTAGCGGGAGGAATGAGCAGTTCTTC
TRBJ1-1 TRBV5-6 NA once CASSLGGQAAGAFF TGTGCCAGCAGCTTGGGGGGTCAGGCAGCCGGGGCTTTCTTT
TRBJ2-2 TRBV27 NA NA CASSWGETGELFF TGTGCCAGCAGTTGGGGGGAAACCGGGGAGCTGTTTTTT
TRBJ1-3 TRBV7-8 NA once CASSLAGSGNTIYF TGTGCCAGCAGCTTAGCAGGGTCTGGAAACACCATATATTTT
TRBJ1-2 TRBV6-5 TRBD1 once CASSDRGGNGYTF TGTGCCAGCAGCGACAGGGGAGGGAATGGCTACACCTTC
TRBJ2-2 TRBV7-6 TRBD1 NA CASSTRTGGTGELFF TGTGCCAGCAGCACCCGGACAGGGGGGACCGGGGAGCTGTTTTTT
TRBJ2-1 TRBV19 NA NA CASSMRGPYNEQFF TGTGCCAGTAGTATGAGGGGTCCTTACAATGAGCAGTTCTTC
TRBJ2-3 TRBV7-2 NA NA CASSFRAGYTDTQYF TGTGCCAGCAGCTTTCGTGCGGGGTACACAGATACGCAGTATTTT
TRBJ2-1 TRBV3-1/TRBV3-2 NA NA CASSQLGDEQFF TGTGCCAGCAGCCAATTGGGGGATGAGCAGTTCTTC
TRBJ2-1 TRBV27 TRBD2 NA CASSRREGLNEQFF TGTGCCAGCTCCCGGCGGGAGGGTTTGAATGAGCAGTTCTTC
TRBJ2-5 TRBV5-5 NA NA CASSFPGERETQYF TGTGCCAGCAGCTTCCCAGGGGAACGGGAGACCCAGTACTTC
TRBJ1-2 TRBV6-5 TRBD1 NA CASKEGALAYGYTF TGTGCCAGCAAGGAGGGGGCGCTTGCCTATGGCTACACCTTC
TRBJ2-5 TRBV7-2 NA NA CASSLAGRGETQYF TGTGCCAGCAGCTTAGCGGGGAGAGGGGAGACCCAGTACTTC
TRBJ1-1 TRBV6-5 TRBD1 once CATEDRLNTEAFF TGTGCCACCGAGGACAGGCTGAACACTGAAGCTTTCTTT
TRBJ1-5 TRBV5-1 NA NA CASSLEGRAEPQHF TGCGCCAGCAGCTTGGAAGGGAGAGCTGAGCCCCAGCATTTT
TRBJ1-1 TRBV7-2 NA NA CATRSPTTRTEAFF TGTGCCACCCGGTCCCCCACGACACGTACTGAAGCTTTCTTT